Below, 21 T cell receptor beta chains from the same sample are listed, as sequenced in a study of neurological immune-mediated disorders. The time point was: longitudinal time-point 3. TCRdb reprocessed the 5' RACE reads with MiXCR, giving one entry per CDR3 protein. The data hold around 97,000 distinct CDR3 sequences, with roughly a tenth observed a single time. Sequenced: PBMCs. The receptor source for this set is a female donor with HTLV-1-associated myelopathy (HAM/TSP).

Many counts were recorded for this clonotype. This chain uses TRBV28 with TRBJ2-1; either TRBD1 or TRBD2 may supply D (5 bases each). The germline V gene has CDR1 MDHEN and CDR2 SYDVKM. Trimming shortened V by 2 bases and J by 7 bases, and 15 bases separated the two germline ends. The CDR3 consists of 15 residues. In DNA, the CDR3 is TGTGCCAGCAGTTTAAACTGGGACCCGGAGAATGAGCAGTTCTTC. This gives the protein CASSLNWDPENEQFF.

Ten or more counts support this clonotype. This chain joins TRBV4-2 and TRBJ1-1, with 7 bases matching TRBD1. From germline, CDR1 is LGHNA and CDR2 YNFKEQ. The CDR3 has 16 amino acids. With 5 bases clipped from V and 3 bases from J, the junction kept 12 bases outside the gene matches. The CDR3: CASSLMAGGVDTEAFF. The CDR3 DNA follows: TGTGCCAGCAGCTTGATGGCAGGGGGGGTTGACACTGAAGCTTTCTTT.

The sample holds many counts of this clonotype. The rearrangement joins TRBV12-3 or TRBV12-4 to TRBJ2-3; 10 bases agree with TRBD2. This CDR3 is built from 17 residues. V was clipped by 4 bases and J by 2 bases; unmatched bases: 9. CDR3 region: CASSSSLSGGATDTQYF. CDR3 coding DNA: TGTGCCAGCAGTTCGTCACTAAGCGGGGGGGCCACAGATACGCAGTATTTT.

This clonotype was seen at least ten times. The V gene is TRBV5-1, the J gene TRBJ2-4; 8 nucleotides agree with TRBD2. Germline V lookup: CDR1 SGHRS, CDR2 YFSETQ. This CDR3 is 15 amino acids long. V gave up 0 bases and J gave up 6 bases; unmatched junction bases: 5. The CDR3 is CASSLEVAGGNIQYF. The CDR3, as DNA: TGCGCCAGCAGCTTGGAGGTGGCGGGGGGAAACATTCAGTACTTC.

This clonotype was seen ten or more times. The chain carries TRBV7-9 and TRBJ1-1; no clear D. Germline-derived CDR1 and CDR2 are SEHNR and FQNEAQ (reference sequence). CDR3 size: 15 residues. V was cut by 1 base and J by 2 bases, with 11 bases left in between. The CDR3: CASSLGLSSNTEAFF. The CDR3 DNA reads TGTGCCAGCAGCTTAGGTCTGTCGTCAAACACTGAAGCTTTCTTT.

This clonotype was detected many times. At one boundary the junction diverges from the germline segment, which might be a read error. J is TRBJ2-7 and V is TRBV15; 10 bases align to TRBD1. The germline V gene has CDR1 LNHNV and CDR2 YYDKDF (reference sequence). The CDR3 extends over 14 amino acids. Here the CDR3 reads CATSRKGQGYEQYF. In DNA form, the CDR3 reads TGTGCTACCAGCAGGAAGGGACAGGGGTACGAGCAGTACTTC.

This clonotype came up many times. V gene TRBV5-1 combines with J gene TRBJ2-7; D uncertain. Germline loops: CDR1 SGHRS, CDR2 YFSETQ. The CDR3 runs 13 residues. Trimming cost V 2 bases and J 0 bases, with 6 bases left between them. CDR3 bases: TGCGCCAGCAGCTTAGACGGCTCCTACGAGCAGTACTTC. It yields the protein CASSLDGSYEQYF.

This clonotype occurred a few times. This chain connects TRBV5-1 to TRBJ2-2, with 9 bases fitting TRBD2. The germline gives CDR1 SGHRS, CDR2 YFSETQ. CDR3 length equals 18 residues. V shed 0 bases, J shed 0 bases, and the junction held 6 bases outside the gene matches. CDR3 residues: CASSLAGLARTNTGELFF. The CDR3 DNA is TGCGCCAGCAGCTTGGCCGGACTAGCGAGGACGAACACCGGGGAGCTGTTTTTT.

This clonotype was seen repeatedly, ten times or more. The gene calls are TRBV5-1 and TRBJ2-2; TRBD2 aligns across 8 bases. Unmatched junction bases numbered 13, after V lost 0 bases and J lost 9 bases. CDR3 length equals 17 residues. The V gene's germline CDR1 is SGHRS and CDR2 YFSETQ. CDR3 amino acids: CASSLAIAGTLGRELFF. In DNA form, the CDR3 reads TGCGCCAGCAGCTTGGCAATAGCGGGGACCCTCGGAAGGGAGCTGTTTTTT.

This clonotype has at least ten counts. The chain couples TRBV11-2 to TRBJ2-7, with 9 nucleotides matching TRBD1. Trimming cost V 4 bases and J 5 bases; bases outside gene matches: 6. This CDR3 comprises 14 residues. CDR1 is SGHAT and CDR2 is FQNNGV in the germline V gene. This chain's CDR3 is CASSSPRTGDEQYF. CDR3 nucleotides: TGTGCCAGCAGCTCGCCTCGGACAGGGGACGAGCAGTACTTC.

This clonotype was seen repeatedly, ten times or more. The gene calls are TRBV24-1 and TRBJ2-6, with unresolved D. The germline V and J ends were trimmed by 0 bases and 0 bases, with 5 bases remaining between them. CDR1 KGHDR and CDR2 SFDVKD come from the germline V gene. The CDR3 has 16 residues. The CDR3 reads CATSDLSISGANVLTF. CDR3 sequence (DNA): TGTGCCACCAGTGATTTGTCTATCTCTGGGGCCAACGTCCTGACTTTC.

This clonotype has ten or more counts. This sequence joins TRBV7-8 and TRBJ2-2; possible D gene TRBD2, 6 bases. CDR1 is SGHVS and CDR2 is FQNEAQ in the germline V gene. The CDR3 spans 17 residues. Trimming shortened V by 5 bases and J by 6 bases, and 22 bases separated the two germline ends. CDR3 in amino acids: CASSASATGEVSGELFF. CDR3 nucleotides: TGTGCCAGCAGCGCCTCCGCGACGGGGGAGGTATCCGGGGAGCTGTTTTTT. The variable domain in full, completed from reference TRBV7-8 and TRBJ2-2, reads GAGVSQSPRYKVAKRGQDVALRCDPISGHVSLFWYQQALGQGPEFLTYFQNEAQLDKSGLPSDRFFAERPEGSVSTLKIQRTQQEDSAVYLCASSASATGEVSGELFFGEGSRLTVL.

This clonotype was counted ten times or more. The chain is built from TRBV11-2 and TRBJ2-1; the match to TRBD1 covers 8 bases. The germline gives CDR1 SGHAT, CDR2 FQNNGV. V was pared by 5 bases and J by 10 bases, with 7 bases of the junction left unmatched. The CDR3 is 13 amino acids. DNA of the CDR3: TGTGCCAGCAGCCTCCGAGACAGGGGCGAGCAGTTCTTC. Translating gives CASSLRDRGEQFF.

This clonotype has more than one count but fewer than ten. The chain has TRBV2 and TRBJ2-1; no definite D call. The CDR3 is 16 amino acids. V was pared by 3 bases and J by 0 bases, with 12 bases between. The germline gives CDR1 SNHLY, CDR2 FYNNEI. The CDR3 region has the DNA TGTGCCAGCAGTGAGGGCATTCAAGTCTCCTACAATGAGCAGTTCTTC. Translating it yields CASSEGIQVSYNEQFF.

The chain links TRBV5-1 to TRBJ2-2; 7 bases map to TRBD1. Germline-derived CDR1 and CDR2 are SGHRS and YFSETQ. The CDR3 length is 14 residues. V lost 4 bases and J lost 4; bases outside the gene matches: 4. The CDR3 nucleotides read TGCGCCAGCAGCCAGGGACAGTTCACCGGGGAGCTGTTTTTT. This sequence encodes CASSQGQFTGELFF.

Here the CDR3 DNA reads TGTGCCAGCAGCGTCCCGGGCCAGGGAGGGGAGACCCAGTACTTC. Amino acids: CASSVPGQGGETQYF. The chain recombines TRBV7-6 with TRBJ2-5; 7 bases are a match to TRBD2. Losses at the gene ends were 5 bases for V and 5 bases for J; bases not matched to a gene: 11. The CDR3 contains 15 residues. Germline CDR1 SGHVS, CDR2 FNYEAQ.

This clonotype was observed many times. CDR3 amino acids: CASSPTGTATYF. CDR3 DNA sequence: TGTGCCAGCAGCCCGACCGGGACAGCGACGTACTTC. This sequence joins TRBV4-2 and TRBJ2-4; 7 bases fit TRBD1. V shed 4 bases and J 15 bases; nucleotides not matched to a gene: 9. Per germline, CDR1 LGHNA and CDR2 YNFKEQ. CDR3 length: 12 amino acids.

This chain connects TRBV3-1 to TRBJ2-3; unclear D gene. This CDR3 is 15 amino acids long. V dropped 1 base and J dropped 0 bases, with 8 bases sitting between them. Germline V gives CDR1 LGHDT, CDR2 YNNKEL (reference sequence). In DNA, the CDR3 is TGTGCCAGCAGCCAAGGGGCCTATAGCACAGATACGCAGTATTTT. Translated: CASSQGAYSTDTQYF.

This clonotype was detected ten times or more. The gene calls are TRBV28 and TRBJ2-1, with TRBD1 matching 11 bases. From germline, CDR1 is MDHEN and CDR2 SYDVKM. The CDR3 has 15 amino acids. Losses at the gene ends were 5 bases for V and 6 bases for J; bases not matched to a gene: 6. This chain's CDR3 is CASSQSGQGVNEQFF. The CDR3 DNA reads as TGTGCCAGCAGTCAGTCGGGACAGGGGGTCAATGAGCAGTTCTTC.

This clonotype was seen at least ten times. The rearrangement links TRBV12-5 to TRBJ2-3; D call uncertain. Trimming pared 1 base from V and 8 bases from J, leaving 7 bases between. The CDR3 has 12 amino acids. Per germline, CDR1 LGHNT and CDR2 FRNRAP. The chain's CDR3 is CASGLGPGTQYF. As DNA, the CDR3 is TGTGCTAGTGGTTTGGGTCCAGGTACGCAGTATTTT.

This clonotype was counted between two and nine times. This chain joins TRBV20-1 and TRBJ2-1, with no clear D. This CDR3 has 14 residues. CDR1 DFQATT and CDR2 SNEGSKA come from the germline V gene (reference sequence). Between the trimmed V and J ends, which lost 3 bases and 2 bases, there was a span of 11 bases. The CDR3 DNA reads as TGCAGTGCTAGCTCCGGCCCTACCTACAATGAGCAGTTCTTC. This sequence encodes CSASSGPTYNEQFF.